These T cell receptor beta chains were read from a single sample in a study of tumor-infiltrating lymphocytes in primary liver carcinoma. TCRdb independently ran MiXCR on the multiplex PCR reads; one entry per CDR3 protein. Among just under 45,000 distinct CDR3 sequences listed, 73% were seen once. The sequencing sample was made of liver tumor tissue from sampling region 2. Receptor source: a man aged 35 to 55 with primary liver carcinoma and hepatitis B virus infection. The CDR3 runs from the conserved cysteine through the conserved F or W. The D gene is left open where the match is weak. Size tells how often a clone was seen (once, few, many) or the class of an expanded clone, and some rows leave it out.

length	size	D	V	J	CDR3	DNA
16	-	TRBD1	TRBV28	TRBJ2-5	CISSSPDRGFLETQYF	TGTATCAGCAGTTCTCCGGACAGGGGGTTTCTTGAGACCCAGTACTTC
13	-	-	TRBV12-3/TRBV12-4	TRBJ2-1	CAGSFDQGSEQFF	TGTGCCGGCAGTTTTGACCAAGGCAGTGAGCAGTTCTTC
14	many	-	TRBV19	TRBJ1-3	CASIDPSSGNTIYF	TGTGCCAGCATAGACCCAAGCTCTGGAAACACCATATATTTT
15	once	-	TRBV28	TRBJ2-7	CTSNHDNTQGNEQYF	TGTACCAGCAATCACGATAACACACAGGGAAACGAGCAGTACTTC
16	-	TRBD1	TRBV7-8	TRBJ1-2	CANSPGTGGVDYGYTF	TGTGCCAACAGCCCTGGGACAGGGGGCGTCGACTATGGCTACACCTTC
13	many	TRBD2	TRBV20-1	TRBJ2-7	CSARDPGRDEQYF	TGCAGTGCTAGAGATCCGGGGAGGGACGAGCAGTACTTC
13	once	-	TRBV4-1	TRBJ2-7	CACSHGYGYEQYF	TGCGCCTGCAGCCATGGTTACGGGTACGAGCAGTACTTC
10	-	-	TRBV29-1	TRBJ2-1	CSFVDSGQFF	TGCAGCTTTGTTGACAGCGGGCAGTTCTTC
13	-	TRBD1	TRBV29-1	TRBJ2-5	CSGQGADSKIQYF	TGCAGCGGCCAGGGGGCGGACTCCAAGATCCAATACTTC
15	-	-	TRBV5-5	TRBJ2-7	CASSPAAVSLSEQYF	TGTGCCAGCAGCCCAGCGGCAGTTTCCCTCTCCGAGCAATACTTC
13	-	TRBD1	TRBV6-2/TRBV6-3	TRBJ1-1	CTSSRQGYTEASF	TGTACCAGCAGTCGACAGGGTTACACTGAAGCTTCCTTT
15	many	TRBD1	TRBV6-2/TRBV6-3	TRBJ2-2	CASSLQGSGPGELFF	TGTGCCAGCAGCCTACAGGGGTCCGGCCCCGGGGAGCTGTTTTTT
15	many	TRBD1	TRBV6-1	TRBJ2-1	CASSETGGMYNEQFF	TGTGCCAGCAGTGAGACAGGGGGTATGTACAATGAGCAGTTCTTC
13	-	-	TRBV14	TRBJ2-7	CPSSQVDSYEQYF	TGTCCCAGCAGCCAGGTCGACAGTTACGAACAGTACTTC
13	many	-	TRBV20-1	TRBJ1-3	CSASRDSGNTIYF	TGCAGTGCTAGTAGGGATTCTGGAAACACCATATATTTT
12	-	-	TRBV6-1	TRBJ2-3	CASSDWTDTQYF	TGCGCCAGTAGTGATTGGACAGATACGCAGTATTTT
12	-	-	TRBV29-1	TRBJ1-1	CSIRWGVTEVFF	TGCAGCATTCGATGGGGCGTGACTGAAGTTTTCTTT
15	-	-	TRBV7-9	TRBJ1-1	CASSLTSGRDTDGFF	TGTGCCAGCAGCTTAACCTCAGGGAGGGACACTGATGGTTTCTTT
14	many	-	TRBV30	TRBJ1-6	CAWSLTRPGSPLHF	TGTGCCTGGAGTCTGACGAGACCCGGGTCACCCCTCCACTTT
18	-	TRBD2	TRBV4-2	TRBJ2-1	CAISQAISGLSSYNDLFF	TGTGCCATCAGCCAAGCGATTAGCGGGCTCAGCTCCTACAATGATCTGTTCTTC
15	-	TRBD2	TRBV7-2	TRBJ2-7	CASSLLGGSGDEQYF	TGTGCCAGCAGCTTACTCGGCGGGAGCGGAGACGAGCAGTACTTC
18	-	-	TRBV12-3/TRBV12-4	TRBJ2-6	CASSSRQASFSGTNVLTF	TGTGCCAGCAGTTCCCGACAGGCATCCTTCTCCGGGACCAACGTCCTGACTTTC
12	-	-	TRBV29-1	TRBJ2-5	CGVLVNQETQYF	TGCGGCGTTCTGGTGAACCAAGAGACCCAGTACTTC
14	once	-	TRBV28	TRBJ1-5	CASRLTGSSQPQHF	TGTGCCAGCAGGCTTACAGGGTCGTCTCAGCCCCAGCATTTT
12	medium-sized	-	TRBV6-5	TRBJ2-7	CASKSPTYEQYF	TGTGCCAGCAAGTCACCGACCTACGAGCAGTACTTC
13	-	-	TRBV5-1	TRBJ1-1	CASSWDTGTEAFF	TGCGCGAGCAGCTGGGACACAGGGACTGAAGCTTTCTTT